This TCR beta chain comes out of a study of OX40 agonist ivuxolimab in advanced cancers. Sequencing was performed with immunoSEQ multiplex PCR; in TCRdb, only in-frame clones are kept and a portion is missing. The sample has 20,000 to 25,000 clones; just under 90% are singletons. Study-level results: Averaging showed that CD8+ T cells had more expanded clones than CD4+ did. Partial responders receiving 0.1-3.0 mg/kg showed among the lowest clonal expansion.

Germline V CDR1 and CDR2: MNHEY, SVGAGI. Trimming took 4 bases from V and 2 from J, leaving 2 bases between them. The CDR3 has 11 amino acids. As concerns this clone: Its cognate antigen is unknown.

This clonotype was obtained from an adult with an advanced solid tumor such as melanoma, head and neck, liver or kidney cancer. J is TRBJ2-5 and V is TRBV6-5; D not certain. This specimen consisted of CD4+ or CD8+ T cells sorted from blood, obtained in a trial of the OX40 agonist ivuxolimab. The CDR3 spells CASSSQETQYF. The CDR3 bases are TGTGCCAGCAGTTCGCAAGAGACCCAGTACTTC.